The present T cell receptor beta chain was sequenced within a study of long-term antiretroviral therapy in people with HIV. Study observations and caveats: Controls showed broader CDR3 length ranges than did the HIV repertoires.

About this clone: Its cognate antigen is unknown.

CDR3 length: 15 residues. Germline CDR1 is MNHNY and CDR2 is SVGAGI (reference sequence). V dropped 2 bases and J dropped 4; count of bases not matched to a gene: 5. Runs used v3.0 of the immunoSEQ assay and were done at survey level. Some clones are missing from TCRdb's copy, which holds only in-frame ones; the method was immunoSEQ multiplex PCR. Found here are roughly 37,000 clones, 80% of them singletons; the top ten hold under 6.5%. The genes are TRBV6-6 and TRBJ2-1; the match to TRBD2 covers 7 bases. This clonotype was sampled from a man aged 30 to 39 with HIV. The sequences come from unsorted PBMCs, collected 3.4 years after starting antiretroviral therapy. The CDR3 spells CASSYPGTTYNEQFF. The CDR3, as DNA: TGTGCCAGCAGTTACCCCGGGACTACATACAATGAGCAGTTCTTC.